This entry is about one T cell receptor beta chain. Its specificity is unknown. This table comes from immunoSEQ multiplex PCR, and its TCRdb copy is limited to in-frame clones, with some not included. The sample comprises roughly 89,000 clones, more than 85% of which are singletons, and around 0.17% rests with the top ten. This specimen belongs to a study of graft-versus-host responses after intestinal transplantation. Notes on the study in general: There were GvH clones found in recipient marrow, and some of them appeared first in ileum or blood.

Germline V gives CDR1 SGHVS, CDR2 FQNEAQ. V dropped 3 bases and J dropped 7; count of bases not matched to a gene: 9. This CDR3 has 17 residues. The V and J genes are TRBV7-8 and TRBJ2-3; 14 positions match TRBD2. The clonotype comes from a human donor who received an intestinal transplant. The source material was unstimulated CD4+ T cells sorted from spleen or lymph node cells, sampled before intestinal transplant. CDR3 nucleotide sequence: TGTGCCAGCAGCTTGGCAAGACTAGCGGGAGGGCTATATACGCAGTATTTT. This translates into CASSLARLAGGLYTQYF.